Listed here is a single TCR beta chain. The sample belongs to a study of shared clonotypes between healthy human individuals. The V end was cut by 6 bases, the J end by 0 bases, with 15 bases between. CDR1 is MDHEN, CDR2 SYDVKM, per germline. CDR3 length: 16 residues. Sequencing used immunoSEQ multiplex PCR; TCRdb keeps in-frame clones, though not all of them. This sample has some 1,100,000 clones, with around 78% found just once. The sequenced sample consisted of memory CD4+ T cells from PBMCs. Indicated subset: CD45RA-negative fraction. This receptor was identified in a man younger than 30 in good health. Some clones in this sample may be carry-over from other donors' samples. This chain joins TRBV28 and TRBJ1-5; maybe TRBD1 (5 bases). The CDR3 loop reads CASREGEEGSNQPQHF. In DNA form, the CDR3 reads TGTGCCAGCAGGGAAGGGGAGGAGGGTAGCAATCAGCCCCAGCATTTT. The variable domain in full, with the rest retrieved from reference TRBV28 and TRBJ1-5, is DVKVTQSSRYLVKRTGEKVFLECVQDMDHENMFWYRQDPGLGLRLIYFSYDVKMKEKGDIPEGYSVSREKKERFSLILESASTNQTSMYLCASREGEEGSNQPQHFGDGTRLSIL.